The TCR beta chain under discussion was sequenced for a study of blood T cell repertoires in COVID-19 (TCRdb year 2020). For context, the study as a whole: Collaborator samples came from the United States, Italy and Spain and covered acute and convalescent phases of COVID-19. The material from the prospective study consisted of cDNA or gDNA derived from T cells, B-cell-depleted T cells, or PBMCs. The dataset comprised deeply sampled blood TCRbeta repertoires from subjects exposed to, actively infected with, or recovered from COVID-19. The repertoires were made available in a free public database intended to serve as a resource for research on the immune response to SARS-CoV-2. The samples were drawn from two sources: the first 160 participants of the ongoing ImmuneRACE study, and 950 to 1,500 subjects contributed by 6 global collaborators. Sample metadata almost always included a de-identified subject ID, COVID-19 status, age in years and sex. Where available, HLA class I and class II types were obtained from metadata supplied by the sample provider rather than from assay-based typing. The investigation overall reported the following: The amount of clinical and demographic metadata varied by source and participant and was provided uncurated.

At the junction V is shortened by 4 bases and J by 7 bases; bases outside the gene matches: 9. There are 15 amino acids in the CDR3, from cysteine to phenylalanine inclusive. Only CDR3 DNA remains: 45 bases, in frame from the first base. The CDR1 and CDR2 encoded by the germline V gene are SGHAT and FQNNGV. TCRbeta CDR3 regions were amplified from genomic DNA using the immunoSEQ Assay, a bias-controlled multiplex PCR. As for the original processing: The number of nucleated cells in each sample was estimated by amplification of reference gene primers within the assay. To quantify the absolute abundance of each unique TCRbeta CDR3 rearrangement, sequence reads were collapsed and filtered. For each sample, productive Simpson clonality was calculated as the square root of Simpson's diversity index over productive rearrangements. Sourced from immuneACCESS, this table was stored by TCRdb with only in-frame sequences that have V and J called. A share of the clones is absent; for the studies checked, an unresolved V gene accounts for under half, and the remainder has no known explanation. From that table come the V and J calls and clone size; the DNA was used to work out D and trimming. The sample contains roughly 90,000 clones, 90% of them found a single time. The top ten clonotypes cover around 1.5% of the sample.

About this clone itself: Its binding antigen is unknown. No much larger clonotype is one base removed from it; base qualities were not supplied.

Whole blood was collected in K2EDTA tubes by collaborating institutions according to the institutions' own protocols. For TCRbeta analysis, collaborators shipped samples as frozen whole blood, isolated PBMCs, or DNA extracted from either of those sample types. The sequence joins TRBV11-2 to TRBJ2-7, with 11 middle bases fitting TRBD2. This sequence was found in a human donor with active COVID-19. The donor label of this sample is uncertain. Sequenced input: peripheral blood. The nucleotide sequence reads as follows: TGTGCCAGCAGCTCGACTAGCGGGGCCCAGGGAGAGCAGTACTTC. Translated, it gives CASSSTSGAQGEQYF.